This T cell receptor (beta chain) is drawn from a study of T cells after yellow fever vaccination. Study-wide background: The authors prepared low-cell-number fractions using SMART-Seq v4 Ultra Low Input. Study observations and caveats: Detected again after the booster were most primary-vaccination clones, at 95% to 97% CD4 and 70% to 90% CD8. FACS-sorted repertoires might harbor abundant contaminating clonotypes from the bulk population.

Germline CDR1 and CDR2: SGDLS and YYNGEE. The CDR3 has 15 amino acids. Trimming took off 0 bases at V and 5 bases at J, with 14 bases between the two ends. This clonotype was counted many times. In TCRdb, the 5' RACE reads were re-called with MiXCR into one record per CDR3 protein. The top ten hold about 15% of the sample, which has about 45,000 distinct CDR3 sequences, roughly 6.4% seen once. The gene calls are TRBV9 and TRBJ2-5; perhaps D is TRBD1 or TRBD2 (6 bases each). The origin of this receptor is a man in his thirties or forties who received the YFV17D yellow fever vaccine. The sequences come from CD8+ T cells not binding an NS4B(214-222) dextramer, sorted from PBMCs, collected 45 days after the yellow fever booster vaccination. CDR3 sequence (DNA): TGTGCCAGCAGCGTAGGATGGGGGGCTCGGGAGACCCAGTACTTC. It translates to CASSVGWGARETQYF.